The 23 T cell receptor beta chains below were found in one sample sequenced in a study of PD-1 blockade in classical Hodgkin lymphoma. Time point meaning: cycle 4 day 1 (C4D1), after less than 7 weeks of nivolumab. Each of the patients experienced relapse following autologous stem cell transplantation, and their brentuximab vedotin exposure differed. Data came from immunoSEQ multiplex PCR; TCRdb stores just in-frame clones and leaves some out. The sample lists 20,000 to 25,000 clones; 80% were seen once. Sample: peripheral blood mononuclear cells (PBMCs), taken before the fourth cycle of nivolumab. These receptors were taken from a human donor with classical Hodgkin lymphoma.

The sample holds one count of this clone. The chain combines TRBV7-6 with TRBJ1-5; D might be TRBD1 (6 bases). Trimming left V 2 bases short and J 8 bases short, with 16 bases between. CDR1 is SGHVS and CDR2 is FNYEAQ in the germline V gene. The CDR3 has 15 amino acids. The CDR3 is CASSLMPGGGKPQHF. CDR3 nucleotide sequence: TGTGCCAGCAGCTTAATGCCGGGGGGCGGTAAGCCCCAGCATTTT.

The chain links TRBV5-4 to TRBJ1-4, with 8 positions matching TRBD1. CDR1 and CDR2 from the germline V gene are SGHNT and YYREEE (reference sequence). V lost 4 bases, J lost 8 bases, and 10 bases stayed unmatched. The CDR3 has 15 residues. DNA for the CDR3: TGTGCCAGCAGCATCGGACAGGGACGGGTGGAAAAACTGTTTTTT. This translates into CASSIGQGRVEKLFF.

CDR3 sequence: CASSLITTLGTETQYF. CDR3 bases: TGTGCCAGCAGCTTAATAACCACCTTGGGGACAGAGACCCAGTACTTC. The chain couples TRBV7-9 to TRBJ2-5, with D tentatively TRBD1 or TRBD2 (5 bases each). Germline V gene lookup returns CDR1 SEHNR and CDR2 FQNEAQ (reference sequence). With 2 bases removed from V and 4 bases from J, the gap between germline ends came to 17 bases. The CDR3 has 16 residues.

The V call is TRBV2, the J call TRBJ1-2, with TRBD1 matching over 7 bases. Germline CDR1 SNHLY, CDR2 FYNNEI. Trimming took 6 bases from V and 0 from J; bases not matched to a gene: 4. The CDR3 totals 14 residues. In DNA, the CDR3 is TGTGCCAGCAGCTTAAGGGGGCCTAACTATGGCTACACCTTC. It encodes CASSLRGPNYGYTF.

CDR3 sequence (DNA): TGCGCCAGCACCCTGTTAGGGGGGGCCCCCCTCTATGGCTACACCTTC. It encodes CASTLLGGAPLYGYTF. The chain combines TRBV5-1 with TRBJ1-2, with a tentative D call TRBD1 (6 bases). Trimming cost V 6 bases and J 4 bases, with 22 bases left between them. Germline V gene lookup returns CDR1 SGHRS and CDR2 YFSETQ. The CDR3 runs to 16 residues.

The chain recombines TRBV6-6 with TRBJ2-1; TRBD2 might be the D (7 bases). Trimming cost V 1 base and J 7 bases, with 17 bases left between them. There are 16 residues in the CDR3. Germline CDR1 is MNHNY and CDR2 is SVGAGI (reference sequence). CDR3 residues: CASSYYWDKGGNEQFF. DNA for the CDR3: TGTGCCAGCAGTTACTATTGGGACAAGGGGGGGAATGAGCAGTTCTTC.

This sequence joins TRBV7-9 and TRBJ2-1, with D hard to call. The CDR3 totals 16 residues. The germline V and J ends were trimmed by 7 bases and 10 bases, with 26 bases remaining between them. The germline CDR1 and CDR2 sequences are SEHNR and FQNEAQ (reference sequence). The CDR3 loop reads CASTLTSWLKQWEQFF. The DNA for the CDR3 is TGTGCCAGCACCCTTACCAGTTGGTTAAAGCAATGGGAGCAGTTCTTC.

This clone was seen a few times. One end of the junction varies from germline; a read error may be responsible. This sequence joins TRBV2 and TRBJ2-7, with D unclear. Germline V lookup: CDR1 SNHLY, CDR2 FYNNEI. CDR3 length: 10 residues. The CDR3 protein is CASRVLIPSF. The DNA of the CDR3 is TGTGCCAGCAGAGTGTTGATTCCTTCGTTC. The full variable domain, rest sourced from reference TRBV2 and TRBJ2-7, is EPEVTQTPSHQVTQMGQEVILRCVPISNHLYFYWYRQILGQKVEFLVSFYNNEISEKSEIFDDQFSVERPDGSNFTLKIRSTKLEDSAMYFCASRVLIPSFGPGTRLTVT.

The V gene is TRBV6-5, the J gene TRBJ2-3; 8 bases line up with TRBD1. The CDR3 runs 15 residues. Germline CDR1 reads MNHEY; CDR2 reads SVGAGI. V shed 4 bases and J 2 bases; nucleotides not matched to a gene: 5. This chain's CDR3 is CASSFGTGYTDTQYF. The DNA for the CDR3 is TGTGCCAGCAGTTTCGGGACAGGTTACACAGATACGCAGTATTTT.

The chain couples TRBV7-9 to TRBJ2-3; possibly TRBD1 or TRBD2 for D (5 bases each). Germline CDR1 reads SEHNR; CDR2 reads FQNEAQ (reference sequence). Trimming left V 8 bases short and J 2 bases short, with 20 bases between. This CDR3 spans 16 amino acids. The CDR3 is CASGTNRDAITDTQYF. Written as DNA, the CDR3 is TGTGCCAGCGGGACGAACCGGGATGCCATCACAGATACGCAGTATTTT.

The chain links TRBV28 to TRBJ2-1; D is ambiguous. Germline CDR1 is MDHEN and CDR2 is SYDVKM. V dropped 4 bases and J dropped 7 bases, with 8 bases sitting between them. The CDR3 is 12 amino acids. The CDR3 region is CASSSRVNEQFF. CDR3 nucleotides: TGTGCCAGCAGTTCGCGTGTTAATGAGCAGTTCTTC.

This clone is a singleton in its sample. V usage is TRBV9 and J usage is TRBJ2-5; D is unclear. CDR1 is SGDLS and CDR2 is YYNGEE in the germline V gene. Trimming took 0 bases from V and 5 from J, leaving 8 bases between them. The CDR3 loop spans 13 amino acids. The CDR3, as DNA: TGTGCCAGCAGCGTAGAGGGTTCGGAGACCCAGTACTTC. Residues: CASSVEGSETQYF.

CDR3 residues: CSSSGTGDYNEQFF. The CDR3 region has the DNA TGCAGCTCAAGCGGGACAGGGGACTACAATGAGCAGTTCTTC. The chain uses TRBV29-1 and TRBJ2-1, with 10 nucleotides matching TRBD1. Unmatched junction bases numbered 7, after V lost 8 bases and J lost 3 bases. CDR3 length equals 14 residues. Germline V gives CDR1 SQVTM, CDR2 ANQGSEA.

V gene TRBV7-6 combines with J gene TRBJ1-1; D is undetermined. Trimming removed 5 bases from V and 7 bases from J, with 14 bases in between. Germline V gene sequence: CDR1 SGHVS, CDR2 FNYEAQ. The CDR3 runs to 13 residues. CDR3 bases: TGTGCCAGCAGCCCCACGGGGAGCGGTGAAGCTTTCTTT. It yields the protein CASSPTGSGEAFF.

This clone is medium-sized. The chain links TRBV28 to TRBJ2-3; tentatively, D is TRBD2 (6 bases). Germline V CDR1 and CDR2: MDHEN, SYDVKM. This CDR3 has 14 residues. The V end was cut by 3 bases, the J end by 1 base, with 8 bases between. The CDR3 sequence: CASSFVAGTDTQYF. In DNA form, the CDR3 reads TGTGCCAGCAGTTTTGTAGCGGGCACAGATACGCAGTATTTT.

The chain uses TRBV30 and TRBJ2-7; 13 bases fit TRBD2. Unmatched junction bases numbered 6, after V lost 3 bases and J lost 4 bases. This CDR3 region has 15 residues. Germline lookup yields CDR1 GTSNPN and CDR2 SVGIG (reference sequence). The CDR3 here is CAWRRTSGSGYEQYF. The CDR3 DNA follows: TGTGCCTGGAGACGGACTAGCGGGAGTGGATACGAGCAGTACTTC.

This chain links TRBV18 with TRBJ2-5; tentative D call: TRBD1 (6 bases). Trimming cost V 3 bases and J 7 bases, with 15 bases left between them. Germline CDR1 and CDR2: KGHSH and LQKENI. The CDR3 is 14 amino acids. The CDR3 is CASSPQSEGVTQYF. The CDR3 nucleotides read TGTGCCAGCTCACCTCAGAGCGAGGGGGTGACCCAGTACTTC.

This clone came up a few times. V usage is TRBV27 and J usage is TRBJ2-5, with D uncertain. This CDR3 region has 15 residues. The V gene's germline CDR1 is MNHEY and CDR2 SMNVEV (reference sequence). V shed 5 bases and J shed 2 bases, with 15 bases lying between them. The CDR3 here is CASSPRPRQQETQYF. The CDR3 DNA follows: TGTGCCAGCAGTCCCCGCCCTAGGCAACAAGAGACCCAGTACTTC.

The CDR3 spells CASTTTGQETQYF. For the CDR3, the DNA is TGTGCCAGCACGACAACCGGACAGGAGACCCAGTACTTC. The chain uses TRBV2 and TRBJ2-5; possibly TRBD1 for D (6 bases). The CDR3 runs to 13 residues. V lost 7 bases to trimming and J lost 5 bases, with 14 bases between them. Germline CDR1 SNHLY, CDR2 FYNNEI.

The chain combines TRBV5-1 with TRBJ2-7, with 9 bases aligning to TRBD2. The ends lost 2 bases at V and 2 bases at J; junction bases unmatched: 5. CDR1 is SGHRS, CDR2 YFSETQ, per germline. The CDR3 totals 15 residues. The CDR3 DNA follows: TGCGCCAGCAGCTTCTCGGCGGGGGGGGCCTACGAGCAGTACTTC. Protein product: CASSFSAGGAYEQYF.

V is TRBV9 and J is TRBJ1-1; no clear D. Between the trimmed V and J ends, which lost 4 bases and 2 bases, there was a span of 12 bases. The CDR3 contains 14 residues. CDR1 is SGDLS and CDR2 is YYNGEE in the germline V gene. CDR3 in amino acids: CASSPTWQNTEAFF. CDR3 nucleotides: TGTGCCAGCAGCCCGACCTGGCAAAACACTGAAGCTTTCTTT.

This clone was recorded once. The chain uses TRBV13 and TRBJ2-7; possibly TRBD2 for D (6 bases). V lost 7 bases to trimming and J lost 1 base, with 17 bases between them. CDR1 and CDR2 from the germline V gene are PRHDT and FYEKMQ (reference sequence). CDR3 length: 15 amino acids. Here the CDR3 reads CASTLSVADSYEQYF. The CDR3 region has the DNA TGTGCCAGCACCTTGTCGGTAGCGGATTCCTACGAGCAGTACTTC.

About this clone: Its ends do not fully match the called genes, so a read error is possible. V and J are TRBV7-2 and TRBJ2-5; TRBD2 aligns across 11 bases. Germline V gene sequence: CDR1 SGHTA, CDR2 FQGNSA. The CDR3 runs to 16 residues. DNA for the CDR3: TGTGCCAGCAGACGGACTAGCGGGCGAGACCAAGCGACCCAGTACTTC. It specifies CASRRTSGRDQATQYF.